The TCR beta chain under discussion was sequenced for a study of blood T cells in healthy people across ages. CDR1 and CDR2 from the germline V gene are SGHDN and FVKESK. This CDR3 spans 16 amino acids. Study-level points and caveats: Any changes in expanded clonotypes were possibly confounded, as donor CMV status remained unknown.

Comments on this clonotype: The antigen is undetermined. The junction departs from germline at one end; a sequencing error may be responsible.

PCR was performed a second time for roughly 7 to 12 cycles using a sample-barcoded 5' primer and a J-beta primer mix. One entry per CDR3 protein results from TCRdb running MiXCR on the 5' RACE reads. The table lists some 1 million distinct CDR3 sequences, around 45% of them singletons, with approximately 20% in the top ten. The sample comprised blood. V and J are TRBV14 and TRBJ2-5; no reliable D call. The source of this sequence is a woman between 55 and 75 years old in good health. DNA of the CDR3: TGTGCCAGCAGCCAAGATGGCCCTGGAACGACCTACGAGCAGTACTTT. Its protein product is CASSQDGPGTTYEQYF.